Listed below are T cell receptor beta chains from one sample, sequenced in a study of radiotherapy plus CTLA-4 blockade in lung cancer. The method was immunoSEQ multiplex PCR; TCRdb's version includes in-frame clones alone and lacks a portion of them. This sample yields about 85,000 clones, of which 75% to 90% are seen a single time; just over 2% belongs to the top ten. The source was peripheral blood, collected from a patient treated with radiotherapy plus ipilimumab. Every receptor here comes from a human donor with non-small cell lung cancer who had a partial response to radiotherapy plus ipilimumab. Both conserved end residues are part of each CDR3. Each record gives: J gene, D gene, V gene, clone size, CDR3 protein, CDR3 DNA. A D gene is named only where the DNA matches it firmly. Where a row states a size, it is once, few, many or the class of an expanded clone; other rows omit it.

TRBJ2-4,.,TRBV7-2,.,CASSREFSKNIQYF,TGTGCCAGCAGCCGGGAATTTAGCAAAAACATTCAGTACTTC
TRBJ1-6,.,TRBV4-3,once,CASSPDSPNSPLHF,TGCGCCAGCAGCCCCGACAGTCCTAATTCACCCCTCCACTTT
TRBJ2-2,TRBD1,TRBV19,.,CASSWQGTAPGELFF,TGTGCCAGTAGTTGGCAAGGGACAGCCCCCGGGGAGCTGTTTTTT
TRBJ1-2,TRBD1,TRBV5-1,.,CASSQSGTGYGYTF,TGCGCCAGCAGTCAATCCGGGACAGGCTATGGCTACACCTTC
TRBJ1-1,.,TRBV6-5,once,CASSRGQSEAFF,TGTGCCAGCAGTCGAGGACAATCTGAAGCTTTCTTT
TRBJ1-2,.,TRBV5-4,.,CASSFGAIYGYTF,TGTGCCAGCAGCTTTGGGGCTATCTATGGCTACACCTTC
TRBJ1-1,.,TRBV28,.,CASYVTGRTEAFF,TGTGCCAGCTATGTAACAGGTCGGACTGAAGCTTTCTTT
TRBJ2-5,.,TRBV5-1,.,CASRVQGSPPGETQYF,TGCGCCAGCAGGGTTCAGGGTTCACCTCCAGGAGAGACCCAGTACTTC
TRBJ1-5,.,TRBV27,.,CASSLDRNQPQHF,TGTGCCAGCAGTTTAGATCGGAATCAGCCCCAGCATTTT
TRBJ2-1,.,TRBV5-4,.,CASSLAESRQFF,TGTGCCAGCAGCTTGGCCGAGTCCCGCCAGTTCTTC
TRBJ2-5,.,TRBV4-1,.,CASSHDRIETQYF,TGCGCCAGCAGCCACGACAGGATAGAGACCCAGTACTTC
TRBJ2-1,TRBD1,TRBV11-3,.,CASSPGTGPYNEQFF,TGTGCCAGCAGCCCAGGGACAGGCCCTTACAATGAGCAGTTCTTC
TRBJ1-2,.,TRBV20-1,.,CSGAIDYGYTF,TGCAGTGGGGCTATAGACTATGGCTACACCTTC
TRBJ2-2,.,TRBV6-5,.,CASSYRHSAGELFF,TGTGCCAGCAGTTACCGTCACTCCGCCGGGGAGCTGTTTTTT
TRBJ2-3,.,TRBV9,.,CASSVAGRTDTQYF,TGTGCCAGCAGCGTAGCCGGGAGAACAGATACGCAGTATTTT
TRBJ1-5,TRBD1,TRBV5-5,.,CASSWGQGSQPQHF,TGTGCCAGCAGCTGGGGACAGGGGAGTCAGCCCCAGCATTTT
TRBJ2-7,TRBD2,TRBV4-1,.,CASSYPASGAYEQYF,TGCGCCAGCAGCTACCCCGCTAGCGGAGCCTACGAGCAGTACTTC
TRBJ1-2,.,TRBV5-6,.,CASSLVRTNYGYTF,TGTGCCAGCAGCTTGGTCAGGACTAACTATGGCTACACCTTC
TRBJ1-6,.,TRBV15,.,CATTPRFSSPLHF,TGTGCCACCACCCCTAGGTTTAGTTCACCCCTCCACTTT
TRBJ2-7,TRBD1,TRBV30,.,CAWRGQGRLYEQYF,TGTGCCTGGAGAGGACAGGGGCGCTTATACGAGCAGTACTTC
TRBJ2-1,TRBD2,TRBV6-6,.,CASSALAGGYNEQFF,TGTGCCAGCAGCGCCCTAGCGGGAGGCTACAATGAGCAGTTCTTC
TRBJ1-2,.,TRBV15,.,CATSRETRLRPGYTF,TGTGCCACCAGCAGAGAGACCAGGCTCAGGCCGGGCTACACCTTC
TRBJ2-3,.,TRBV30,once,CAWSVRGSGSPRGRDGADTQYF,TGTGCCTGGAGTGTACGGGGGAGCGGGTCGCCTCGGGGTAGGGATGGGGCAGATACGCAGTATTTT
TRBJ1-5,TRBD1,TRBV7-2,.,CASSYTGGNQPQHF,TGTGCCAGCAGCTATACAGGGGGCAATCAGCCCCAGCATTTT
TRBJ1-5,.,TRBV18,.,CASSGGLSNQPQHF,TGTGCCAGCTCCGGGGGGCTTAGCAATCAGCCCCAGCATTTT
TRBJ2-2,.,TRBV5-6,.,CASSLRGGLNTGELFF,TGTGCCAGCAGCCTTAGGGGGGGCCTGAACACCGGGGAGCTGTTTTTT
TRBJ1-5,.,TRBV2,.,CASSRQNWNQPQHF,TGTGCCAGCAGCAGACAGAACTGGAATCAGCCCCAGCATTTT
TRBJ1-4,TRBD1,TRBV29-1,once,CSGQGAVGEKLFF,TGCAGCGGGCAGGGGGCGGTCGGTGAAAAACTGTTTTTT
TRBJ2-1,.,TRBV25-1,.,CASRARLNEQFF,TGTGCCAGCAGGGCTAGGCTAAATGAGCAGTTCTTC
TRBJ2-3,.,TRBV11-2,.,CASWTMSTDTQYF,TGTGCCAGCTGGACTATGTCCACAGATACGCAGTATTTT
TRBJ2-1,TRBD2,TRBV7-2,.,CASSLLGGSLDNEQFF,TGTGCCAGCAGCCTTCTGGGCGGGAGTCTCGACAATGAGCAGTTCTTC